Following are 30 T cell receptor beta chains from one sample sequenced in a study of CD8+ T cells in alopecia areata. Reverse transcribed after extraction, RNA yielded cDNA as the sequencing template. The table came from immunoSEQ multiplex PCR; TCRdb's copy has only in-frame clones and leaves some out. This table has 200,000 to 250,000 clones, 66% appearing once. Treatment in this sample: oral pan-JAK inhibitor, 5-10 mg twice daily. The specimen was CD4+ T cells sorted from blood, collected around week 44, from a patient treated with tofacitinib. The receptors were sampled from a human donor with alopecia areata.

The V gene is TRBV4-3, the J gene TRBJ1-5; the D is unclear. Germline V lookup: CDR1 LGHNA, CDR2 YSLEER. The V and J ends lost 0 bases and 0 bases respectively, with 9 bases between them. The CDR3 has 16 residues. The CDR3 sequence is CASSQDFPVSNQPQHF. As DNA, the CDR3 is TGCGCCAGCAGCCAAGATTTCCCAGTTAGCAATCAGCCCCAGCATTTT.

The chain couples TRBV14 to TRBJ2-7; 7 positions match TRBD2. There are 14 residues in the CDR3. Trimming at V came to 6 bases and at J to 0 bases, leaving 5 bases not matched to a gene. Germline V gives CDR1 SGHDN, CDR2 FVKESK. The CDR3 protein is CASSFGGSSYEQYF. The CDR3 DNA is TGTGCCAGCAGTTTCGGGGGGAGCTCCTACGAGCAGTACTTC.

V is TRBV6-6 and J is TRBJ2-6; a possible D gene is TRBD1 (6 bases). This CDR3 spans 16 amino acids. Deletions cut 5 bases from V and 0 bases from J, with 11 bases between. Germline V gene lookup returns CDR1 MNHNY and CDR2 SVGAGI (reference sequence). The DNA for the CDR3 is TGTGCCAGCAGTCCGCAGGGGTTCTCTGGGGCCAACGTCCTGACTTTC. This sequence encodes CASSPQGFSGANVLTF.

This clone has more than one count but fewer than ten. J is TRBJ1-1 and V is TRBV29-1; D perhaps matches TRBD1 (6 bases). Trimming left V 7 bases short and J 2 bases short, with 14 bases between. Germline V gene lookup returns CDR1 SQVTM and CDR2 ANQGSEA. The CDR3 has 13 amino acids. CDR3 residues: CSAGVGGNTEAFF. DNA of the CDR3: TGCAGCGCTGGCGTCGGGGGCAACACTGAAGCTTTCTTT.

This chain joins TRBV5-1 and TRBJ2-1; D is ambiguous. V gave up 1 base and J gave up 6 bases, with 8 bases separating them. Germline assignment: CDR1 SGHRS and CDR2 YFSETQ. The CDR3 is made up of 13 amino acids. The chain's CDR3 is CASSLLGGNEQFF. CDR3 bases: TGCGCCAGCAGCTTGTTAGGCGGCAATGAGCAGTTCTTC.

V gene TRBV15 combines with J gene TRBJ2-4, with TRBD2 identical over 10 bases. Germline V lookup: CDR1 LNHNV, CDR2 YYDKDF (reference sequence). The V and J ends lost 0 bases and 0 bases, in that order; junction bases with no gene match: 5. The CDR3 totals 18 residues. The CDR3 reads CATSRDRASGGAKNIQYF. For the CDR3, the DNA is TGTGCCACCAGCAGAGATCGGGCTAGCGGGGGAGCCAAAAACATTCAGTACTTC. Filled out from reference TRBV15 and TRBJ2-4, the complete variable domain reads DAMVIQNPRYQVTQFGKPVTLSCSQTLNHNVMYWYQQKSSQAPKLLFHYYDKDFNNEADTPDNFQSRRPNTSFCFLDIRSPGLGDTAMYLCATSRDRASGGAKNIQYFGAGTRLSVL.

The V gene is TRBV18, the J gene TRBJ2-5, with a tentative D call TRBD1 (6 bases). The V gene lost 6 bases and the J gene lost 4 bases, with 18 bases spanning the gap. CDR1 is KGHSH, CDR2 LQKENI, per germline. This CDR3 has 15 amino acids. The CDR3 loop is CASSLQGNPTETQYF. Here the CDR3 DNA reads TGTGCCAGCTCGCTTCAGGGGAACCCGACAGAGACCCAGTACTTC.

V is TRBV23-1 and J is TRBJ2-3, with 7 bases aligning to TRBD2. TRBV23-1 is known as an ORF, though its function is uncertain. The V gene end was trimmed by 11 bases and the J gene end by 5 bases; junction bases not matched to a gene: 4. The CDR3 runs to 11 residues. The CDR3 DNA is TGCGCCCAGCCGGGGGGAGATACGCAGTATTTT. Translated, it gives CAQPGGDTQYF.

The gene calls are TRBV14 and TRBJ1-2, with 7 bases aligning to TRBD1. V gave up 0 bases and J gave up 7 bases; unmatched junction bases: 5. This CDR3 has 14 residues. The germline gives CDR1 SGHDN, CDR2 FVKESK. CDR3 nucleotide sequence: TGTGCCAGCAGCCAAGATGTCCCAGGGGGTGGCTACACCTTC. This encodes CASSQDVPGGGYTF.

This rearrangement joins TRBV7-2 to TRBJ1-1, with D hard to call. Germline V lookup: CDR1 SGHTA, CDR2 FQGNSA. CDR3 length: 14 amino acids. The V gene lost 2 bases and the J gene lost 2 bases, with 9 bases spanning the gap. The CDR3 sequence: CASSLQSGNTEAFF. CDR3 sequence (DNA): TGTGCCAGCAGCTTACAAAGCGGTAACACTGAAGCTTTCTTT.

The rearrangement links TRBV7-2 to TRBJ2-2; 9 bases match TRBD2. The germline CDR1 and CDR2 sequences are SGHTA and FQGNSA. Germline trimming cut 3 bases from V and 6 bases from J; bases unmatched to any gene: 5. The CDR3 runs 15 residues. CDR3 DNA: TGTGCCAGCAGCTTCCTGGCGGGGGGGCCCGGGGAGCTGTTTTTT. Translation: CASSFLAGGPGELFF.

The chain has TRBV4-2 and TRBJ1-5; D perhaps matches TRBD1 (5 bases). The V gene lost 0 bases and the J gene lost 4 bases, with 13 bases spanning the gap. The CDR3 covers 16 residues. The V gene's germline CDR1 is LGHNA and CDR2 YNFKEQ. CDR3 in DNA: TGTGCCAGCAGCCAAGAAGGGACGGGAGCAAATCAGCCCCAGCATTTT. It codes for CASSQEGTGANQPQHF.

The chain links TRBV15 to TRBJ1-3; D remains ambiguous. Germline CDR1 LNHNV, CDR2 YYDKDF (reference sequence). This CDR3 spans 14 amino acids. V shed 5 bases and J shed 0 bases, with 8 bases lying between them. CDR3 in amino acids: CATSQVDSGNTIYF. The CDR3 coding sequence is TGTGCCACCAGCCAGGTCGACTCTGGAAACACCATATATTTT.

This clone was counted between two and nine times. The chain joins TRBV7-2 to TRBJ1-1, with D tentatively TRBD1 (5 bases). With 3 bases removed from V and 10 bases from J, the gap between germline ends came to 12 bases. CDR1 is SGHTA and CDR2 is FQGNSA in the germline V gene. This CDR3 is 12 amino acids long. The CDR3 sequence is CASSFGGAGAFF. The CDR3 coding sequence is TGTGCCAGCAGCTTCGGGGGTGCAGGAGCTTTCTTT.

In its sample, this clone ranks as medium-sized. CDR3 nucleotides: TGTGCCAGCAGCAATAGAGGCGGCCGCCGCTCTGGAAACACCATATATTTT. Translated, it gives CASSNRGGRRSGNTIYF. The rearrangement links TRBV13 to TRBJ1-3, with D hard to call. The CDR3 is 17 residues long. Between the trimmed V and J ends, which lost 5 bases and 0 bases, there was a span of 17 bases. Germline CDR1 is PRHDT and CDR2 is FYEKMQ (reference sequence).

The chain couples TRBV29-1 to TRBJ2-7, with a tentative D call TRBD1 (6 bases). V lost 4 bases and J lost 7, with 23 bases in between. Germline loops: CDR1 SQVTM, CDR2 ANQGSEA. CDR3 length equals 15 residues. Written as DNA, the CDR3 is TGCAGCGTTGGGGGCCTCTGGGGGCAGGGGTCGGAGCAGTACTTC. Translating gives CSVGGLWGQGSEQYF.

The CDR3 sequence: CASSQGRDTSTSYNSPLHF. DNA of the CDR3: TGTGCCAGCAGCCAAGGACGGGACACTTCAACCTCCTATAATTCACCCCTCCACTTT. The V and J genes are TRBV14 and TRBJ1-6, with a possible D match to TRBD1 (6 bases). Germline V gives CDR1 SGHDN, CDR2 FVKESK. V was trimmed by 1 base and J by 0 bases, leaving 16 bases between them. The CDR3 sequence is 19 residues long.

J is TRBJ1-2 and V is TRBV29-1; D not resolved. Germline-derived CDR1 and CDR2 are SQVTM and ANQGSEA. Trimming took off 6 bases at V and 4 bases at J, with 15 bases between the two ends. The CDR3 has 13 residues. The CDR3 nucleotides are TGCAGCGTCACCCCTCGACGGAGCTATGGCTACACCTTC. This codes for CSVTPRRSYGYTF.

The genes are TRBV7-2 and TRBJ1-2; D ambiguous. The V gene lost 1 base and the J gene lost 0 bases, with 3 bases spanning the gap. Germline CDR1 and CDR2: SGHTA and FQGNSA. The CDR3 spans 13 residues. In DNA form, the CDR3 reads TGTGCCAGCAGCTTAGAAGCTAACTATGGCTACACCTTC. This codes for CASSLEANYGYTF.

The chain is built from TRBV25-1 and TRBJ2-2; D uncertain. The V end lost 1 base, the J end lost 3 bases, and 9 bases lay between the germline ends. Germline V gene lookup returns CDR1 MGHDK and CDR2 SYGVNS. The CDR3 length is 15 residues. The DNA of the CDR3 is TGTGCCAGCAGTGAATCGGGCATCTACACCGGGGAGCTGTTTTTT. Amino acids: CASSESGIYTGELFF.

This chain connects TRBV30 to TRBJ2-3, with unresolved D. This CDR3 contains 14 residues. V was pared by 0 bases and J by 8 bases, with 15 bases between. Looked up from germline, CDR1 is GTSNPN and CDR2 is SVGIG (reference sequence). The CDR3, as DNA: TGTGCCTGGAGTGTAGGACGACTCCAGCTTACGCAGTATTTT. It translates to CAWSVGRLQLTQYF.

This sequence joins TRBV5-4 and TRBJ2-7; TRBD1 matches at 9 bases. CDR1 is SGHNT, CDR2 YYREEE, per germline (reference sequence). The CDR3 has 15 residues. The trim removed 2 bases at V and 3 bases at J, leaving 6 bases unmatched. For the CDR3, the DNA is TGTGCCAGCAGCTTCGGGACAGGGTCTAGCTACGAGCAGTACTTC. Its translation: CASSFGTGSSYEQYF.

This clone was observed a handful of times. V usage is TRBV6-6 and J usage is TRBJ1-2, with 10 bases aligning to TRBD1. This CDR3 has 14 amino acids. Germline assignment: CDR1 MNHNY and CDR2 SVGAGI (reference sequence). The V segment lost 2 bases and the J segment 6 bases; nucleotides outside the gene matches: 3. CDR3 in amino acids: CASSYIGTGDGYTF. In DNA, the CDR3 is TGTGCCAGCAGTTACATAGGGACAGGGGATGGCTACACCTTC.

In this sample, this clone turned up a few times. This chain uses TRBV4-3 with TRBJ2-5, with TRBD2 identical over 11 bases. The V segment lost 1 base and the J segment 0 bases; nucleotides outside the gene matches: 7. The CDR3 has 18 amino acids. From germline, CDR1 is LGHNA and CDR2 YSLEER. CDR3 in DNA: TGCGCCAGCAGCCAAGCTACTAGCGGGGGCCCGTACCAAGAGACCCAGTACTTC. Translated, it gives CASSQATSGGPYQETQYF.

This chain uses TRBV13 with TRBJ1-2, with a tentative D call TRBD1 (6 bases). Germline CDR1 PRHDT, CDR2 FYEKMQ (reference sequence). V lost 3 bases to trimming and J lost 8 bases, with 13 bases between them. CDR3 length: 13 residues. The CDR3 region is CASSFQGSGGYTF. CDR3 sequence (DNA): TGTGCCAGCAGCTTCCAGGGGTCTGGGGGCTACACCTTC.

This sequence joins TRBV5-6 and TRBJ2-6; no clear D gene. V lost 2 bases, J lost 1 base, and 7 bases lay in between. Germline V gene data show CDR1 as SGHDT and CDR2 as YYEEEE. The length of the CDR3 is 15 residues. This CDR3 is CASSFRSSGANVLTF. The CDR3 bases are TGTGCCAGCAGCTTCCGGAGTTCTGGGGCCAACGTCCTGACTTTC.

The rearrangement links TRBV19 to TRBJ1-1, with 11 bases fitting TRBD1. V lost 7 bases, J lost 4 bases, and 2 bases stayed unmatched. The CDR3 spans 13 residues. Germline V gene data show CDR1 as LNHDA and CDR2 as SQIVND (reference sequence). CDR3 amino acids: CASKDRGPTEAFF. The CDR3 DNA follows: TGTGCCAGTAAGGACAGGGGGCCCACTGAAGCTTTCTTT. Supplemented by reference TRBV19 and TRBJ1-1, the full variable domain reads DGGITQSPKYLFRKEGQNVTLSCEQNLNHDAMYWYRQDPGQGLRLIYYSQIVNDFQKGDIAEGYSVSREKKESFPLTVTSAQKNPTAFYLCASKDRGPTEAFFGQGTRLTVV.

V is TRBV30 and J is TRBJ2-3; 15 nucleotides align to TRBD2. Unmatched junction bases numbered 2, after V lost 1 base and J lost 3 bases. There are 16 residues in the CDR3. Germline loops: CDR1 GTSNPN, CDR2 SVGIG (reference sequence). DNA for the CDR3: TGTGCCTGGAGTGGGACTAGCGGGGGGGCGACAGATACGCAGTATTTT. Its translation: CAWSGTSGGATDTQYF.

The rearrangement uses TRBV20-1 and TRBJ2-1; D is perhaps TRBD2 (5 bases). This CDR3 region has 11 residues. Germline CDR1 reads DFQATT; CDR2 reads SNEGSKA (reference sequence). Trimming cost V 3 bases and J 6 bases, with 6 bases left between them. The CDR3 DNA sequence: TGCAGTGCTAGGAGGGCCAATGAGCAGTTCTTC. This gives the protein CSARRANEQFF.

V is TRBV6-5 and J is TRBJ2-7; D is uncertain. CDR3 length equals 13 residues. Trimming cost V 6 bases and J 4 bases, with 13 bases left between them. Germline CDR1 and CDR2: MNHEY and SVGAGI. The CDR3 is CASRDRVGYEQYF. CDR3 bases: TGTGCCAGCAGGGACCGCGTAGGTTACGAGCAGTACTTC.